These 24 T cell receptor beta chains were sequenced from one sample in a study of Ad26.COV2.S vaccination and SARS-CoV-2 variants. The method was immunoSEQ multiplex PCR; TCRdb's version includes in-frame clones alone and lacks a portion of them. The sample includes fewer than 900,000 clones, roughly 90% of them seen just once. The treatment was: around 19 received Ad26.COV2.S at low or high dose, single or two shots; 5 received placebo; per-sample allocation not given. Collection of samples fell on day 63 after the first vaccine or placebo injection. The source was peripheral blood, collected in a trial of Ad26.COV2.S vaccine versus placebo. The origin of the receptors is a person aged 18-65 years who received the Ad26.COV2.S COVID-19 vaccine or a placebo.

V is TRBV19 and J is TRBJ2-7; D is ambiguous. The CDR3 covers 15 residues. The germline V gene encodes CDR1 LNHDA and CDR2 SQIVND (reference sequence). The V and J ends lost 3 bases and 3 bases respectively, with 15 bases between them. CDR3 amino acids: CASSMGFAELYEQYF. CDR3 sequence (DNA): TGTGCCAGTAGTATGGGTTTTGCAGAGCTCTACGAGCAGTACTTC. Using reference TRBV19 and TRBJ2-7 for the parts outside the CDR3, the full variable domain is DGGITQSPKYLFRKEGQNVTLSCEQNLNHDAMYWYRQDPGQGLRLIYYSQIVNDFQKGDIAEGYSVSREKKESFPLTVTSAQKNPTAFYLCASSMGFAELYEQYFGPGTRLTVT.

The J gene is TRBJ2-1, the V gene TRBV7-3, with D perhaps matching TRBD1 or TRBD2 (6 bases each). The germline gives CDR1 SGHTA, CDR2 FQGTGA. The V end was cut by 3 bases, the J end by 1 base, with 10 bases between. This CDR3 is built from 15 residues. CDR3 sequence reads: CASSLTGASYNEQFF. DNA of the CDR3: TGTGCCAGCAGCTTGACGGGGGCTTCCTACAATGAGCAGTTCTTC.

A note on this clone: Other DNA sequences in this specimen translate into the identical CDR3. V and J are TRBV7-9 and TRBJ2-1, with TRBD1 matching 9 bases. The CDR3 runs to 15 residues. J lost 4 bases, V lost 5 bases, and 6 bases had no gene match. Germline V lookup: CDR1 SEHNR, CDR2 FQNEAQ (reference sequence). In nucleotides, the CDR3 is TGTGCCAGCAGCCCAGGACAGGGGACGTACAATGAGCAGTTCTTC. Amino acids: CASSPGQGTYNEQFF.

The chain couples TRBV29-1 to TRBJ2-1, with unresolved D. This CDR3 region has 14 residues. Trimming shortened V by 5 bases and J by 3 bases, and 14 bases separated the two germline ends. Germline V gives CDR1 SQVTM, CDR2 ANQGSEA. The CDR3 spells CSVKNSGLYNEQFF. In DNA, the CDR3 is TGCAGCGTTAAGAACTCGGGCCTCTACAATGAGCAGTTCTTC.

Of note for this clone: This same CDR3 is encoded by further DNA sequences in the sample. V is TRBV10-3 and J is TRBJ2-5; 8 bases match TRBD2. This CDR3 is built from 11 residues. The germline gives CDR1 ENHRY, CDR2 SYGVKD. V dropped 9 bases and J dropped 5; count of bases not matched to a gene: 2. CDR3 region: CAISGGETQYF. CDR3 coding DNA: TGTGCCATTTCGGGGGGGGAGACCCAGTACTTC.

This clone was picked up one time. The chain has TRBV7-8 and TRBJ2-1; 11 bases line up with TRBD2. The CDR3 extends over 17 amino acids. The J segment lost 6 bases and the V segment lost 2 bases, leaving 9 bases of the junction unmatched. In germline, CDR1 is SGHVS, CDR2 FQNEAQ. CDR3 DNA sequence: TGTGCCAGCAGCTTAAACAAGGGACTAGCGGCCTCCAATGAGCAGTTCTTC. Translation: CASSLNKGLAASNEQFF.

The genes are TRBV24-1 and TRBJ1-5; 9 nucleotides agree with TRBD1. Germline V gives CDR1 KGHDR, CDR2 SFDVKD. CDR3 size: 12 residues. J gave up 6 bases and V 11 bases, and 4 bases lay outside the gene matches. CDR3 sequence (DNA): TGTGCCAGCGGACAGGGGAGTCAGCCCCAGCATTTT. It specifies CASGQGSQPQHF.

The chain joins TRBV27 to TRBJ1-2; 8 nucleotides agree with TRBD1. The ends lost 6 bases at V and 4 bases at J; junction bases unmatched: 4. The CDR3 runs to 13 residues. The germline gives CDR1 MNHEY, CDR2 SMNVEV (reference sequence). Here the CDR3 reads CASSQGQAYGYTF. The CDR3 DNA sequence: TGTGCCAGCAGCCAGGGACAGGCCTATGGCTACACCTTC.

The V gene is TRBV7-9, the J gene TRBJ1-3, with TRBD1 as a possible D gene (6 bases). The germline gives CDR1 SEHNR, CDR2 FQNEAQ (reference sequence). V was cut by 0 bases and J by 5 bases, with 11 bases left in between. The CDR3 is made up of 15 amino acids. This CDR3 is CASSLARDTRNTIYF. The CDR3 coding sequence is TGTGCCAGCAGCTTAGCCCGGGACACGAGAAACACCATATATTTT.

This clone was detected once. V and J are TRBV7-2 and TRBJ1-5; 9 bases agree with TRBD1. Germline V lookup: CDR1 SGHTA, CDR2 FQGNSA. Trimming took 3 bases from V and 6 from J; bases not matched to a gene: 3. The CDR3 covers 14 residues. The CDR3 is CASSFSQGAQPQHF. Written as DNA, the CDR3 is TGTGCCAGCAGCTTTTCACAGGGGGCTCAGCCCCAGCATTTT.

This chain connects TRBV18 to TRBJ1-3, with TRBD1 as a possible D gene (6 bases). V dropped 2 bases and J dropped 0 bases, with 8 bases sitting between them. The CDR3 sequence is 15 residues long. From germline, CDR1 is KGHSH and CDR2 LQKENI. Written as DNA, the CDR3 is TGTGCCAGCTCACCAAAGGGGGACTCTGGAAACACCATATATTTT. Encoded protein: CASSPKGDSGNTIYF.

In regard to this clone: This same CDR3 is encoded by further DNA sequences in the sample. The gene calls are TRBV27 and TRBJ2-1, with D possibly matching TRBD2 (5 bases). Germline V gives CDR1 MNHEY, CDR2 SMNVEV (reference sequence). V lost 5 bases, J lost 7 bases, and 9 bases lay in between. The CDR3 has 12 amino acids. CDR3 sequence reads: CASSPGGNEQFF. As DNA, the CDR3 is TGTGCCAGCAGTCCCGGCGGGAATGAGCAGTTCTTC.

With respect to this clone: One end of the junction is discordant with germline, which a read error may explain. The rearrangement uses TRBV7-7 and TRBJ2-5; the D is unclear. CDR1 and CDR2 from the germline V gene are SSHAT and FNYEAQ (reference sequence). This CDR3 comprises 13 residues. CDR3 bases: TGTGCTAGCAGCTTGGTAGACCAAGAGACCCAGTACTTC. Translation gives CASSLVDQETQYF.

The chain links TRBV5-1 to TRBJ2-7, with 7 bases fitting TRBD2. The CDR3 contains 15 residues. Germline V gene sequence: CDR1 SGHRS, CDR2 YFSETQ. J gave up 2 bases and V 0 bases, and 5 bases lay outside the gene matches. This CDR3 reads CASSLGGGRTYEQYF. The DNA for the CDR3 is TGCGCCAGCAGCTTGGGGGGAGGGAGAACCTACGAGCAGTACTTC.

V and J are TRBV12-3 or TRBV12-4 and TRBJ1-5; weak D call: TRBD1 (6 bases). The CDR3 runs to 13 residues. Trimming removed 6 bases at V and 6 bases at J, with 12 bases between. The CDR3 DNA follows: TGTGCCAGCAGCGGGGGGCCATTTCAGCCCCAGCATTTT. Translation gives CASSGGPFQPQHF.

This chain joins TRBV30 and TRBJ2-7; TRBD1 might be the D (5 bases). The germline V and J ends were trimmed by 1 base and 6 bases, with 10 bases remaining between them. There are 12 residues in the CDR3. CDR1 is GTSNPN and CDR2 is SVGIG in the germline V gene (reference sequence). CDR3 sequence reads: CAWSAQTVEQYF. Written as DNA, the CDR3 is TGTGCCTGGAGTGCCCAGACAGTCGAGCAGTACTTC.

This clone was counted between two and nine times. The chain joins TRBV5-4 to TRBJ1-6; tentative D call: TRBD1 (6 bases). Trimming pared 2 bases from V and 6 bases from J, leaving 9 bases between. The V gene's germline CDR1 is SGHNT and CDR2 YYREEE (reference sequence). The CDR3 is made up of 14 amino acids. The CDR3 DNA is TGTGCCAGCAGCTTCCCGGGGGCTAATTCACCCCTCCACTTT. Translated: CASSFPGANSPLHF.

The genes are TRBV27 and TRBJ2-1, with D hard to call. The CDR3 loop spans 14 amino acids. Germline assignment: CDR1 MNHEY and CDR2 SMNVEV (reference sequence). V was pared by 7 bases and J by 3 bases, with 13 bases between. The CDR3 nucleotides are TGTGCCAGCATGGTTAGAGAGGACTACAATGAGCAGTTCTTC. Translation gives CASMVREDYNEQFF.

The rearrangement uses TRBV6-5 and TRBJ1-1; 10 bases are a match to TRBD1. Germline CDR1 MNHEY, CDR2 SVGAGI. Trimming at V came to 5 bases and at J to 5 bases, leaving 8 bases not matched to a gene. This CDR3 region has 15 residues. The CDR3 loop is CASSPWPGQGTEAFF. The CDR3 DNA sequence: TGTGCCAGCAGTCCCTGGCCGGGACAGGGGACTGAAGCTTTCTTT.

The chain uses TRBV7-2 and TRBJ2-3, with 7 nucleotides matching TRBD2. V trimming: 7 bases; J trimming: 4 bases; junction bases outside the gene matches: 2. Germline-derived CDR1 and CDR2 are SGHTA and FQGNSA. The CDR3 contains 12 residues. CDR3 bases: TGTGCCAGCAACCTAGCGGCAGATACGCAGTATTTT. Protein: CASNLAADTQYF.

V gene TRBV7-9 combines with J gene TRBJ2-2; the match to TRBD2 covers 10 bases. Per germline, CDR1 SEHNR and CDR2 FQNEAQ (reference sequence). V lost 5 bases to trimming and J lost 4 bases; unmatched junction nucleotides: 4. The CDR3 has 15 amino acids. Here the CDR3 reads CASSGRTSGTGELFF. The CDR3 region has the DNA TGTGCCAGCAGCGGTCGGACTAGCGGCACCGGGGAGCTGTTTTTT.

This chain links TRBV25-1 with TRBJ1-3, with D maybe TRBD1 (5 bases). Germline CDR1 reads MGHDK; CDR2 reads SYGVNS. With 3 bases removed from V and 4 bases from J, the gap between germline ends came to 10 bases. The length of the CDR3 is 14 residues. In DNA, the CDR3 is TGTGCCAGCAGTGAGGGGGGAATCGGAAACACCATATATTTT. Translation gives CASSEGGIGNTIYF.

The chain uses TRBV7-2 and TRBJ2-7, with 9 nucleotides matching TRBD2. The CDR3 is 15 amino acids. Unmatched junction bases numbered 6, after V lost 2 bases and J lost 4 bases. Germline V CDR1 and CDR2: SGHTA, FQGNSA. The CDR3 reads CASSLSTSGGYEQYF. The CDR3 DNA sequence: TGTGCCAGCAGCTTATCGACTAGCGGTGGGTACGAGCAGTACTTC.

The chain employs TRBV7-2 and TRBJ2-5; D may be TRBD2 (5 bases). V gave up 1 base and J gave up 2 bases, with 8 bases separating them. This CDR3 spans 14 amino acids. The V gene's germline CDR1 is SGHTA and CDR2 FQGNSA. CDR3 in amino acids: CASSLEPGQETQYF. CDR3 in DNA: TGTGCCAGCAGCTTAGAGCCGGGACAAGAGACCCAGTACTTC.